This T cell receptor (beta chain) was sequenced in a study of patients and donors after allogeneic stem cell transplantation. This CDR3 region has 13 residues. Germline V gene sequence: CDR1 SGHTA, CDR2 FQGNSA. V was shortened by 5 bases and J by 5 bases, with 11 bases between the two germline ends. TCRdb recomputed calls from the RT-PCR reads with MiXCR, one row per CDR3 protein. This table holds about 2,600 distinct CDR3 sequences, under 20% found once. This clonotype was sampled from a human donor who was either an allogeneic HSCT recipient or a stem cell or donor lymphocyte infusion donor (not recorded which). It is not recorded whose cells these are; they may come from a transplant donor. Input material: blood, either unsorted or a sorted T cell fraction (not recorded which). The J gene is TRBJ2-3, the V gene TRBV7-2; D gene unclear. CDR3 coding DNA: TGTGCCAGCAGCGCCAACGAAGGAGATACGCAGTATTTT. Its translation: CASSANEGDTQYF.